This TCR beta chain was sequenced for a study of T cells after yellow fever vaccination. Study-level results: Abundant clonotypes from the bulk population could have been carried over as contaminants into FACS-sorted repertoires. At about 97% for CD4 and 88% for CD8, most primary-vaccination clones showed up again after the booster. Weaker in magnitude, the secondary response showed a faster peak on day 5 versus 15.

Production of TCR cDNA was by 5'RACE template switching, which also added a universal primer site and UMIs. A single record per CDR3 protein comes from TCRdb applying MiXCR to the 5' RACE reads. The table records 450,000 to 600,000 distinct CDR3 sequences, 13% of them present only once. The CDR3 length is 14 residues. The V end lost 2 bases, the J end lost 6 bases, and 13 bases lay between the germline ends. Per germline, CDR1 DFQATT and CDR2 SNEGSKA (reference sequence). Remarks on this clonotype: The target antigen is unknown.

The rearrangement joins TRBV20-1 to TRBJ2-2; maybe TRBD2 (5 bases). The sequence derives from a man aged 25-45 years who received the YFV17D yellow fever vaccine. Here the sequenced sample was PBMCs, taken on the day of the yellow fever booster vaccination. DNA for the CDR3: TGCAGTGCTAGACGCACTGAGGGTTCCGGGGAGCTGTTTTTT. The encoded protein is CSARRTEGSGELFF.